The source of this T cell receptor beta chain is a study of blood T cell repertoires in COVID-19. TCRdb's table, derived via immunoSEQ multiplex PCR, lists solely in-frame clones and lacks some. This sample yields fewer than 400,000 clones, of which 90% are seen a single time; roughly 2.8% belongs to the top ten. The germline V gene encodes CDR1 SGDLS and CDR2 YYNGEE. Trimming took 3 bases from V and 8 from J; bases not matched to a gene: 10. The CDR3 sequence is 16 residues long. The specimen was peripheral blood. The genes are TRBV9 and TRBJ2-1; 11 nucleotides match TRBD2. The receptor's source is a woman aged 25 to 39 with COVID-19, enrolled during active disease. CDR3 sequence: CASSAGLAGGQDEQFF. The CDR3, as DNA: TGTGCCAGCAGCGCAGGGTTAGCGGGAGGGCAGGATGAGCAGTTCTTC.